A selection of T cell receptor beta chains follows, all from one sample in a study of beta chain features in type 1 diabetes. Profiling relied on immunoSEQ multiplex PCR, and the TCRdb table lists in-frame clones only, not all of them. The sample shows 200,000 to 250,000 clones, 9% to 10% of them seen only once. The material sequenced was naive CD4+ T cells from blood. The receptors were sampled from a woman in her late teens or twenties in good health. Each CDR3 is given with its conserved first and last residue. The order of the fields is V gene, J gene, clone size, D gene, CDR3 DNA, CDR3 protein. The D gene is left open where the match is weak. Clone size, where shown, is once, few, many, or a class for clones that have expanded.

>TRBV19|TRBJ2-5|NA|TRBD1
TGTGCCAGTAGTATGGGGACAGGGTTAGAGACCCAGTACTTC
CASSMGTGLETQYF
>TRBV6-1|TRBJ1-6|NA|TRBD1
TGTGCCAGCAGGGGACAGGGGAACCGTAATTCACCCCTCCACTTT
CASRGQGNRNSPLHF
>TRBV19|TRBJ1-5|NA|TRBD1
TGTGCCAGTACCACAGGGGCTAGCAATCAGCCCCAGCATTTT
CASTTGASNQPQHF
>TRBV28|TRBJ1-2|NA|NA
TGTGCCAGCAGTTTAGGGCGGGGGTACGGCTACACCTTC
CASSLGRGYGYTF
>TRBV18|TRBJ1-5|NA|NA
TGTGCCAGCTCCGGAGGAGTTGGTCAGCCCCAGCATTTT
CASSGGVGQPQHF
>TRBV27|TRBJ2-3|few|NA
TGTGCCAGCAGTTTGCGGGGATCCAAAGTTTCTATCAGTTCAGATACGCAGTATTTT
CASSLRGSKVSISSDTQYF
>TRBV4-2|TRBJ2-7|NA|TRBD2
TGTGCCAGCAGCCAAGAAGGGGCTAGCGGGAGCAACGAGCAGTACTTC
CASSQEGASGSNEQYF
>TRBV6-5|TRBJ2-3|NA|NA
TGTGCCAGCAGTTACGGTCTTAGCGCCCTCACAGATACGCAGTATTTT
CASSYGLSALTDTQYF
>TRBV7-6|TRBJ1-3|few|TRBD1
TGTGCCAGCAGCTCAGTACAAGACAGGGTGGCGGGAAACACCATATATTTT
CASSSVQDRVAGNTIYF
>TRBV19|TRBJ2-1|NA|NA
TGTGCCAGTAGTGAGAGCTCCTACAATGAGCAGTTCTTC
CASSESSYNEQFF
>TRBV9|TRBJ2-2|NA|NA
TGTGCCAGCAGCGTAGTCGTAGGGGGAAGCACCGGGGAGCTGTTTTTT
CASSVVVGGSTGELFF
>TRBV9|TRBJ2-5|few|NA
TGTGCCAGCAACAGGGATGGAGAGACCCAGTACTTC
CASNRDGETQYF
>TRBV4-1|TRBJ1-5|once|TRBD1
TGCGCCAGCAGCCACGGACAGGGGGCGGGAAATAGCAATCAGCCCCAGCATTTT
CASSHGQGAGNSNQPQHF
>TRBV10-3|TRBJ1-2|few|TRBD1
TGTGCCATCAGTGAACTAGGGGACAGGGACCATGGCTACACCTTC
CAISELGDRDHGYTF
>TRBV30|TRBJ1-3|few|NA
TGTGCCTGGAGGGCCAGGGGAACTAACACCATATATTTT
CAWRARGTNTIYF
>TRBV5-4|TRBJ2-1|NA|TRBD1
TGTGCCAGCAGCATAGACAGGGGGCGCAGCGATGAGCAGTTCTTC
CASSIDRGRSDEQFF
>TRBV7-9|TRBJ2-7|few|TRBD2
TGTGCCAGCAGCTTGTCGCCGGGACTAGCAAGCTACGAGCAGTACTTC
CASSLSPGLASYEQYF
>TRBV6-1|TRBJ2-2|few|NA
TGTGCCAGCAGTCGGGACATCACCGGGGAGCTGTTTTTT
CASSRDITGELFF
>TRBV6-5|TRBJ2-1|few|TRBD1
TGTGCCAGCAAGAAGACAGGGAGCTCCTACAATGAGCAGTTCTTC
CASKKTGSSYNEQFF
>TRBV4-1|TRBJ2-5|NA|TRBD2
TGCGCCAGCAGCCAAGATCCAGCGGGACTAGGGGAGACCCAGTACTTC
CASSQDPAGLGETQYF
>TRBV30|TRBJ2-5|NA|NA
TGTGCCTGGATTCGGGGTTACGAGACCCAGTACTTC
CAWIRGYETQYF
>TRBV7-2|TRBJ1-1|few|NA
TGTGCCAGCAGTCCAGGCGGACATAACACTGAAGCTTTCTTT
CASSPGGHNTEAFF
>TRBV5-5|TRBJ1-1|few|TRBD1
TGTGCCAGCAGCTTTGCCGCGGGACAGGCTTTCTTT
CASSFAAGQAFF
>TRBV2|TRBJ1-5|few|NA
TGTGCCACTGAAGCCGAGAGCAATCAGCCCCAGCATTTT
CATEAESNQPQHF
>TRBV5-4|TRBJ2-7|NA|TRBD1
TGTGCCAGCAGCGCTAATATCGGGACAGAGTACTTC
CASSANIGTEYF
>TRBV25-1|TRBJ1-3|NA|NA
TGTGCCAGCAGCTATGGGCACCTCAACACCATATATTTT
CASSYGHLNTIYF
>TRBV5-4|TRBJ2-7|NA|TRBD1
TGTGCCAGCAGCTTGTGGGACAGGCCCTACGAGCAGTACTTC
CASSLWDRPYEQYF
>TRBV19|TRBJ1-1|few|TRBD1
TGTGCCAGTAGTATCGCGGGACAGGTGAACACTGAAGCTTTCTTT
CASSIAGQVNTEAFF
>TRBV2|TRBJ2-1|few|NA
TGTGCCAGCGGCGGTGGCCCTGAGCAGTTCTTC
CASGGGPEQFF
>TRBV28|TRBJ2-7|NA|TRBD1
TGTGCCAGCAGTGAAGGACAGGGGTACGAGCAGTACTTC
CASSEGQGYEQYF
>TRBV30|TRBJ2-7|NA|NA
TGTGCCTGGAACCCAGGGGGGTACGAGCAGTACTTC
CAWNPGGYEQYF
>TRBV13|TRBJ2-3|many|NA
TGTGCCAGCAGCTTCGGACAAGCCACAGATACGCAGTATTTT
CASSFGQATDTQYF
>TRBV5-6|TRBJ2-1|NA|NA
TGTGCCAGCAGCTTGGAGGGAGGGGGAAATGAGCAGTTCTTC
CASSLEGGGNEQFF